The 30 T cell receptor beta chains reported below all come from one sample, sequenced in a study of quantifying T cell responses using KT2 cells. Study-level information: cDNA was made from DNase-treated RNA using alpha and beta constant primers.

Each cDNA got a UMI-containing oligo ligated at its 3' end. The first PCR ran three to four cycles with an equimolar RC1.1 and RC1.2 beta primer mix. TCRdb reanalysed the UMI-ligation and nested PCR reads using MiXCR and keeps one entry per CDR3 protein. The sample records more than 55,000 distinct CDR3 sequences, approximately 13% being singletons. Specimen: PBMCs spiked with cells of the T cell clone KT2. The receptors were gathered from a human donor.

This sequence joins TRBV6-6 and TRBJ1-5; D may be TRBD1 (5 bases). Germline assignment: CDR1 MNHNY and CDR2 SVGAGI (reference sequence). Trimming took off 5 bases at V and 6 bases at J, with 17 bases between the two ends. The CDR3 consists of 15 residues. The CDR3 nucleotides read TGTGCCAGCAGTACCCGCTCAGGGTCAGGTCAGCCCCAGCATTTT. As protein: CASSTRSGSGQPQHF.

J is TRBJ2-2 and V is TRBV2; D not certain. This CDR3 comprises 14 residues. Between the trimmed V and J ends, which lost 5 bases and 3 bases, there was a span of 10 bases. Germline V CDR1 and CDR2: SNHLY, FYNNEI. As DNA, the CDR3 is TGTGCCAGCAGTCACGGTAGTTACACCGGGGAGCTGTTTTTT. Its translation is CASSHGSYTGELFF.

This clonotype was recorded a few times. The chain carries TRBV12-3 or TRBV12-4 and TRBJ2-1; TRBD2 matches 11 bases. The CDR3 consists of 13 residues. V lost 6 bases, J lost 7 bases, and 2 bases stayed unmatched. The CDR3 DNA is TGTGCCAGCAGCGGACTAGCGGGTAATGAGCAGTTCTTC. It yields the protein CASSGLAGNEQFF.

Comment on this clonotype: Germline and junction disagree at one end, which may indicate a read error. The V gene is TRBV27, the J gene TRBJ1-5; the match to TRBD1 covers 8 bases. The germline gives CDR1 MNHEY, CDR2 SMNVEV (reference sequence). The CDR3 consists of 16 residues. CDR3 region: CASSLGQGGGNQPQNF. The DNA of the CDR3 is TGTGCCAGCAGTTTAGGACAGGGAGGGGGCAATCAGCCCCAGAATTTT.

This clonotype was detected ten times or more. The V gene is TRBV6-6, the J gene TRBJ2-1, with 8 bases matching TRBD2. CDR3 length: 14 amino acids. The V gene end was trimmed by 5 bases and the J gene end by 9 bases; junction bases not matched to a gene: 9. Germline V gene data show CDR1 as MNHNY and CDR2 as SVGAGI (reference sequence). CDR3 nucleotide sequence: TGTGCCAGCAGTCCCCTCGGGGGGGGTGGTGAGCAGTTCTTC. Translation: CASSPLGGGGEQFF.

CDR3 nucleotide sequence: TGCAGCGTTGCGGCTAGCGGCCAAGAGACCCAGTACTTC. Its protein is CSVAASGQETQYF. The gene calls are TRBV29-1 and TRBJ2-5, with 7 positions matching TRBD2. Germline CDR1 reads SQVTM; CDR2 reads ANQGSEA. With 4 bases clipped from V and 1 base from J, the junction kept 3 bases outside the gene matches. This CDR3 comprises 13 residues.

The chain couples TRBV5-1 to TRBJ1-4; weak D call: TRBD1 (5 bases). The germline V gene has CDR1 SGHRS and CDR2 YFSETQ. The CDR3 extends over 14 amino acids. V dropped 0 bases and J dropped 7 bases, with 10 bases sitting between them. The CDR3: CASSLAPRGEKLFF. The CDR3 DNA is TGCGCCAGCAGCTTGGCCCCGAGGGGTGAAAAACTGTTTTTT. The full variable domain, rest sourced from reference TRBV5-1 and TRBJ1-4, is KAGVTQTPRYLIKTRGQQVTLSCSPISGHRSVSWYQQTPGQGLQFLFEYFSETQRNKGNFPGRFSGRQFSNSRSEMNVSTLELGDSALYLCASSLAPRGEKLFFGSGTQLSVL.

The table lists this clonotype with a few counts. The chain employs TRBV6-4 and TRBJ2-3; D unclear. The ends were cut back, 4 bases at V and 0 bases at J, with 8 bases in the middle. The germline V gene encodes CDR1 MRHNA and CDR2 SNTAGT. This CDR3 is built from 14 residues. CDR3 bases: TGTGCCAGCAGTGGTGCAGATAGCACAGATACGCAGTATTTT. Protein sequence: CASSGADSTDTQYF.

The chain uses TRBV6-1 and TRBJ2-3; no definite D call. Trimming removed 0 bases at V and 6 bases at J, with 7 bases between. Germline loops: CDR1 MNHNS, CDR2 SASEGT. The CDR3 has 13 amino acids. The CDR3 region has the DNA TGTGCCAGCAGTGAAGCGCACTTTGATACGCAGTATTTT. Its protein product is CASSEAHFDTQYF.

The sample holds many counts of this clonotype. This rearrangement joins TRBV24-1 to TRBJ2-7; D uncertain. The ends were cut back, 1 base at V and 7 bases at J, with 4 bases in the middle. Germline V lookup: CDR1 KGHDR, CDR2 SFDVKD. This CDR3 comprises 11 residues. The CDR3 reads CATSDFGEQYF. Here the CDR3 DNA reads TGTGCCACCAGTGATTTCGGGGAGCAGTACTTC.

This clonotype was counted a few times. This chain joins TRBV20-1 and TRBJ2-7, with 7 bases fitting TRBD1. Germline V gives CDR1 DFQATT, CDR2 SNEGSKA (reference sequence). Trimming took 6 bases from V and 3 from J; bases not matched to a gene: 8. The CDR3 extends over 13 amino acids. The CDR3 DNA is TGCAGTGCCAGGGACAGCTTAATCTACGAGCAGTACTTC. The encoded protein is CSARDSLIYEQYF.

The gene calls are TRBV27 and TRBJ1-5; 11 bases are shared with TRBD1. Germline V lookup: CDR1 MNHEY, CDR2 SMNVEV (reference sequence). V trimming: 3 bases; J trimming: 4 bases; junction bases outside the gene matches: 8. The CDR3 has 17 residues. The CDR3 protein is CASSFLGTGGLNQPQHF. CDR3 nucleotide sequence: TGTGCCAGCAGTTTCCTTGGGACAGGGGGTCTGAATCAGCCCCAGCATTTT.

This chain links TRBV3-1 with TRBJ2-3, with D possibly TRBD1 on 5 matching bases. Germline values: CDR1 LGHDT, CDR2 YNNKEL (reference sequence). The CDR3 runs to 14 residues. Between the trimmed V and J ends, which lost 8 bases and 3 bases, there was a span of 15 bases. In DNA form, the CDR3 reads TGTGCCAGCGCAAAAGGGGCGCAGACAGATACGCAGTATTTT. Translation: CASAKGAQTDTQYF.

This clonotype occurred many times. V usage is TRBV12-3 or TRBV12-4 and J usage is TRBJ2-7; TRBD2 matches at 10 bases. The CDR3 covers 13 residues. The junction had 2 bases not matched to a gene; V was cut back by 2 bases and J by 7 bases. CDR3 nucleotides: TGTGCCAGCAGTTTAAAACTAGCGGGAGAGCAGTACTTC. This sequence encodes CASSLKLAGEQYF.

V gene TRBV30 combines with J gene TRBJ2-3; D unclear. The CDR3 extends over 16 amino acids. The germline V and J ends were trimmed by 3 bases and 8 bases, with 24 bases remaining between them. The V gene's germline CDR1 is GTSNPN and CDR2 SVGIG (reference sequence). The CDR3: CAWRVPQSRFYGTQYF. The CDR3, as DNA: TGTGCCTGGAGGGTCCCACAGTCGAGGTTTTACGGTACGCAGTATTTT.

The V gene is TRBV12-3 or TRBV12-4, the J gene TRBJ1-5; TRBD1 might be the D (5 bases). CDR3 length: 13 residues. Trimming took 5 bases from V and 12 from J, leaving 17 bases between them. The CDR3 sequence is CASSKTTRDDQHF. The CDR3 DNA reads as TGTGCCAGCAGTAAAACTACCCGGGACGACCAGCATTTT.

This clonotype was observed a few times. The chain joins TRBV4-3 to TRBJ1-1, with a tentative D call TRBD1 (5 bases). CDR1 and CDR2 (germline): LGHNA, YSLEER. The CDR3 totals 14 residues. Trimming pared 5 bases from V and 1 base from J, leaving 11 bases between. CDR3 residues: CASSLSTANTEAFF. The CDR3 DNA is TGCGCCAGCAGCTTATCGACAGCGAACACTGAAGCTTTCTTT.

This chain joins TRBV12-3 or TRBV12-4 and TRBJ1-3, with D tentatively TRBD1 (5 bases). The ends were cut back, 7 bases at V and 9 bases at J, with 19 bases in the middle. This CDR3 is 14 amino acids long. CDR3 DNA: TGTGCCAGCACTACCTTGAGTTCCGGGGGCACCATATATTTT. Translation: CASTTLSSGGTIYF.

The sample holds a few counts of this clonotype. The genes are TRBV7-8 and TRBJ1-1; 9 nucleotides align to TRBD1. Losses at the gene ends were 5 bases for V and 3 bases for J; bases not matched to a gene: 13. The CDR3 consists of 17 residues. CDR1 and CDR2 (germline): SGHVS, FQNEAQ. CDR3 amino acids: CASSRGDRVSLYTEAFF. The CDR3 nucleotides read TGTGCCAGCAGCCGCGGGGACAGGGTATCTTTGTACACTGAAGCTTTCTTT.

The chain joins TRBV14 to TRBJ2-7, with D possibly TRBD2 on 6 matching bases. Germline values: CDR1 SGHDN, CDR2 FVKESK. Trimming took 0 bases from V and 3 from J, leaving 9 bases between them. The CDR3 runs to 14 residues. The CDR3 reads CASSQEAGNYEQYF. The CDR3, as DNA: TGTGCCAGCAGCCAAGAGGCGGGGAACTACGAGCAGTACTTC.

This clonotype was detected a few times. The chain is built from TRBV28 and TRBJ2-3; D uncertain. The CDR3 is 12 residues long. Germline V lookup: CDR1 MDHEN, CDR2 SYDVKM. The V end was cut by 4 bases, the J end by 7 bases, with 9 bases between. For the CDR3, the DNA is TGTGCCAGCAGTTCCCCTCGATATACGCAGTATTTT. It codes for CASSSPRYTQYF.

This clonotype showed up just a few times. The chain employs TRBV12-3 or TRBV12-4 and TRBJ1-3; tentatively, D is TRBD1 (6 bases). CDR3 length equals 17 residues. The V end lost 6 bases, the J end lost 0 bases, and 18 bases lay between the germline ends. As DNA, the CDR3 is TGTGCCAGCAGGGCGGGGGTGACGGACAGCTCTGGAAACACCATATATTTT. Amino acids: CASRAGVTDSSGNTIYF.

This clonotype has ten or more counts. This rearrangement joins TRBV20-1 to TRBJ2-3; a weak D match, TRBD1 (5 bases). V lost 3 bases and J 4 bases, leaving 17 bases between the germline ends. This CDR3 is 15 amino acids long. The germline gives CDR1 DFQATT, CDR2 SNEGSKA (reference sequence). The CDR3 loop reads CSASQGHSSPDTQYF. DNA of the CDR3: TGCAGTGCTAGTCAGGGTCACTCGAGCCCAGATACGCAGTATTTT.

This clonotype showed up just a few times. The genes are TRBV7-2 and TRBJ1-1; D gene ambiguous. The CDR3 loop spans 12 amino acids. Looked up from germline, CDR1 is SGHTA and CDR2 is FQGNSA. V was clipped by 5 bases and J by 11 bases, with 15 bases between them. The CDR3 reads CASSLRTAVAFF. In DNA form, the CDR3 reads TGTGCCAGCAGCCTAAGGACGGCAGTGGCTTTCTTT.

V is TRBV15 and J is TRBJ2-6; a possible D gene is TRBD1 (6 bases). The germline V gene encodes CDR1 LNHNV and CDR2 YYDKDF (reference sequence). The CDR3 has 16 amino acids. V gave up 0 bases and J gave up 2 bases, with 8 bases separating them. The CDR3 loop reads CATSRDQGTGANVLTF. The CDR3 nucleotides read TGTGCCACCAGCAGAGATCAGGGGACTGGGGCCAACGTCCTGACTTTC.

The sample holds many counts of this clonotype. This rearrangement joins TRBV7-6 to TRBJ2-3; 11 bases are shared with TRBD2. The CDR3 contains 14 residues. Germline CDR1 is SGHVS and CDR2 is FNYEAQ. V dropped 4 bases and J dropped 5; count of bases not matched to a gene: 2. CDR3 coding DNA: TGTGCCAGCAGCTCTAGCGGGGGGAGAGATACGCAGTATTTT. Protein sequence: CASSSSGGRDTQYF.

V is TRBV12-3 or TRBV12-4 and J is TRBJ1-5, with 7 bases fitting TRBD1. The CDR3 consists of 14 residues. V lost 7 bases, J lost 4 bases, and 7 bases stayed unmatched. The CDR3 loop reads CASTPGTDNQPQHF. In DNA form, the CDR3 reads TGTGCCAGCACCCCCGGGACAGATAATCAGCCCCAGCATTTT.

This clonotype appeared a few times. This chain joins TRBV11-2 and TRBJ2-7, with D tentatively TRBD2 (6 bases). The germline V gene has CDR1 SGHAT and CDR2 FQNNGV. CDR3 length: 14 amino acids. Trimming took 1 base from V and 4 from J, leaving 11 bases between them. CDR3 loop: CASSLVTRAYEQYF. CDR3 nucleotide sequence: TGTGCCAGCAGCTTAGTGACTAGGGCGTACGAGCAGTACTTC.

The table lists this clonotype with many counts. The chain employs TRBV20-1 and TRBJ1-2, with a possible D match to TRBD1 (6 bases). V lost 5 bases, J lost 7 bases, and 20 bases lay in between. CDR1 DFQATT and CDR2 SNEGSKA come from the germline V gene (reference sequence). The CDR3 length is 14 residues. The chain's CDR3 is CSAYRPAGGGGYTF. CDR3 DNA: TGCAGTGCTTACCGCCCGGCGGGGGGCGGTGGCTACACCTTC.

The V call is TRBV12-3 or TRBV12-4, the J call TRBJ2-7; TRBD2 aligns across 9 bases. This CDR3 comprises 14 residues. Losses at the gene ends were 6 bases for V and 3 bases for J; bases not matched to a gene: 6. The CDR3 protein is CASSPSGIYYEQYF. CDR3 nucleotide sequence: TGTGCCAGCAGCCCTAGCGGGATTTACTACGAGCAGTACTTC.